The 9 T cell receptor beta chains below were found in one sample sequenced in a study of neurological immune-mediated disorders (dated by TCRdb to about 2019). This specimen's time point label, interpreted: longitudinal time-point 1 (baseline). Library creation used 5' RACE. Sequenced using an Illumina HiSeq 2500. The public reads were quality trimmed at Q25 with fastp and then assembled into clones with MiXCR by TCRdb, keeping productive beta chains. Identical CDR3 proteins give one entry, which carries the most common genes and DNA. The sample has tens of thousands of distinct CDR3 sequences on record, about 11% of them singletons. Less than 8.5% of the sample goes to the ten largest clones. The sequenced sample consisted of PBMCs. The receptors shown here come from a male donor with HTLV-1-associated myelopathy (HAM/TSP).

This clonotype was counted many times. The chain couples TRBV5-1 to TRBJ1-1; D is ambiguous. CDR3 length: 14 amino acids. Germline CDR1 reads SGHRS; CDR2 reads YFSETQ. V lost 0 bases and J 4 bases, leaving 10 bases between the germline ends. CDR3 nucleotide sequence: TGCGCCAGCAGCTTGGTGGCGATGGGCACTGAAGCTTTCTTT. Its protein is CASSLVAMGTEAFF.

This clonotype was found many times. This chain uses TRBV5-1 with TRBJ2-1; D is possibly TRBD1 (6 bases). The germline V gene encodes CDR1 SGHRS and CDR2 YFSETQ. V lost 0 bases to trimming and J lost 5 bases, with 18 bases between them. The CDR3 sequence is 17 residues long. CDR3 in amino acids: CASSLGLTGTHHNEQFF. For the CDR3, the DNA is TGCGCCAGCAGCTTGGGTTTGACAGGCACCCATCACAATGAGCAGTTCTTC.

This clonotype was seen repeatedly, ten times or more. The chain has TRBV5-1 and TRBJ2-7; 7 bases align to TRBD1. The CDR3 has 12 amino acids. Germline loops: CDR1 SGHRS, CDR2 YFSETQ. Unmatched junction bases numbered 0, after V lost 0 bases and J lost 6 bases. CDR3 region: CASSLGQGEQYF. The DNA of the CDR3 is TGCGCCAGCAGCTTGGGACAGGGCGAGCAGTACTTC. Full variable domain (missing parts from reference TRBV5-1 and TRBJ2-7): KAGVTQTPRYLIKTRGQQVTLSCSPISGHRSVSWYQQTPGQGLQFLFEYFSETQRNKGNFPGRFSGRQFSNSRSEMNVSTLELGDSALYLCASSLGQGEQYFGPGTRLTVT.

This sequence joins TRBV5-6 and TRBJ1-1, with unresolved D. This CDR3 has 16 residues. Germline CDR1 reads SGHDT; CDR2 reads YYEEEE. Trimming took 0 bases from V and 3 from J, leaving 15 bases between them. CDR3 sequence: CASSLEGDLRDTEAFF. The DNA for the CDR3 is TGTGCCAGCAGCTTGGAAGGTGATCTGAGGGACACTGAAGCTTTCTTT.

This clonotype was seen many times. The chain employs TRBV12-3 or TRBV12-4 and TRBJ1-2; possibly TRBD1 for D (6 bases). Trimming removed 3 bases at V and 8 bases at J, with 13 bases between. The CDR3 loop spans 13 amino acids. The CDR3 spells CASSFGGLSGYTF. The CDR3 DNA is TGTGCCAGCAGTTTTGGGGGGCTGAGCGGCTACACCTTC.

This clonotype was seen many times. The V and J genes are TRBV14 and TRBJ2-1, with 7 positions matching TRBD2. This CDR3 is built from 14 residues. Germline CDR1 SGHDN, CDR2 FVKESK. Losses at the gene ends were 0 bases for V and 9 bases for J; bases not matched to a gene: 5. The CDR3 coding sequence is TGTGCCAGCAGCCAAGATGGGAGGGGCCCTGAGCAGTTCTTC. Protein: CASSQDGRGPEQFF.

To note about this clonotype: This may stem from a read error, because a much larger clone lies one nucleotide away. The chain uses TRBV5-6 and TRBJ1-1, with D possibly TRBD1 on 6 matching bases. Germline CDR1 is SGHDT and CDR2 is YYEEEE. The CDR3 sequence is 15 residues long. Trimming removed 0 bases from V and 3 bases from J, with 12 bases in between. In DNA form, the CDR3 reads TGTGCCAGCAGCTTGGCCATCAAGGGGGACACTGAAGCTTTCTTT. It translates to CASSLAIKGDTEAFF. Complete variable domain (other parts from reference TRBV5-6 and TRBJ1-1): DAGVTQSPTHLIKTRGQQVTLRCSPKSGHDTVSWYQQALGQGPQFIFQYYEEEERQRGNFPDRFSGHQFPNYSSELNVNALLLGDSALYLCASSLAIKGDTEAFFGQGTRLTVV.

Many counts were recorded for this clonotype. CDR3 in amino acids: CASRRTSGEGETQYF. CDR3 coding DNA: TGTGCCAGCAGGAGGACTAGCGGGGAAGGAGAGACCCAGTACTTC. The chain uses TRBV6-1 and TRBJ2-5; 12 bases line up with TRBD2. Per germline, CDR1 MNHNS and CDR2 SASEGT. The CDR3 has 15 amino acids. The J segment lost 4 bases and the V segment lost 6 bases, leaving 6 bases of the junction unmatched.

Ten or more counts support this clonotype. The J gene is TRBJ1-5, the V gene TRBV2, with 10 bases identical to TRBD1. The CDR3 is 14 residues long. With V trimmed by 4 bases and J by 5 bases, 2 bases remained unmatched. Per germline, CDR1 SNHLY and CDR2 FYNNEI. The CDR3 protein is CASSVGTGDQPQHF. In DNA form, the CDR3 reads TGTGCCAGCAGTGTAGGGACAGGGGATCAGCCCCAGCATTTT.